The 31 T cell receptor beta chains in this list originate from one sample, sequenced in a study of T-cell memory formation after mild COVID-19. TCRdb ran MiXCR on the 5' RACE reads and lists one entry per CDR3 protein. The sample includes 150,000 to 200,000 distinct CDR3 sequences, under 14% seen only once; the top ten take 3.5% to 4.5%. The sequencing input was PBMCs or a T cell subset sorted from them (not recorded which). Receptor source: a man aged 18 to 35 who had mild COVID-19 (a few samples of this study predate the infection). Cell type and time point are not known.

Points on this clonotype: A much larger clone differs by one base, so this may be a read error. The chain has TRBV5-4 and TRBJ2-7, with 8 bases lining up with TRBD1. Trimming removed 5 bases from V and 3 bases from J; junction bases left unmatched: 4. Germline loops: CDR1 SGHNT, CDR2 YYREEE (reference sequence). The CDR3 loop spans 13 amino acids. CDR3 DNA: TGTGCCAGCAGTCACGGACAGGGCTACGAGCAGTACTTC. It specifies CASSHGQGYEQYF.

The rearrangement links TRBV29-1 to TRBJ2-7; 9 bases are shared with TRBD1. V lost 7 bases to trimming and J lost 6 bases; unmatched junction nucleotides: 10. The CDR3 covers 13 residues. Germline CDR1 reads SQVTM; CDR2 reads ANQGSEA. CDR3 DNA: TGCAGCGCCGCCCTGTCGACAGGGGGCGAGCAGTACTTC. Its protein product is CSAALSTGGEQYF.

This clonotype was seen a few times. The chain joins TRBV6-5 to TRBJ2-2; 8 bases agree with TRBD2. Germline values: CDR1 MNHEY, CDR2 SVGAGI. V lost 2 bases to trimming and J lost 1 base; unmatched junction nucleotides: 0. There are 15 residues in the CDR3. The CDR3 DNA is TGTGCCAGCAGTTACAGCGGGGGGAACACCGGGGAGCTGTTTTTT. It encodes CASSYSGGNTGELFF.

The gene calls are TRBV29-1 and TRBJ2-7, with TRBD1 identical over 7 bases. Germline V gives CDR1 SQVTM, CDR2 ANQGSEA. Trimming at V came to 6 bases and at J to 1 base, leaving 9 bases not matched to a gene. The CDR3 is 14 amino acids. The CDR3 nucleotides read TGCAGCGTCCTCGACAGGGCCCGATCCTACGAGCAGTACTTC. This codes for CSVLDRARSYEQYF.

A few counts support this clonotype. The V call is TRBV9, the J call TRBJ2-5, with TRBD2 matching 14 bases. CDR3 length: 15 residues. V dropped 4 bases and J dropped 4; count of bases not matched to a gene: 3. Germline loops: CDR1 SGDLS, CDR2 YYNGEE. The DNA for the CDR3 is TGTGCCAGCAGCCCGGGACTAGCGGGGGTAGAGACCCAGTACTTC. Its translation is CASSPGLAGVETQYF.

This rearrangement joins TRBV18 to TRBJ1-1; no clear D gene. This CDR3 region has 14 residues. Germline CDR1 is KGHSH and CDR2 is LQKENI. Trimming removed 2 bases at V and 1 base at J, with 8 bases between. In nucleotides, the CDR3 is TGTGCCAGCTCACCAGGCGTTGAGAACACTGAAGCTTTCTTT. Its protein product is CASSPGVENTEAFF.

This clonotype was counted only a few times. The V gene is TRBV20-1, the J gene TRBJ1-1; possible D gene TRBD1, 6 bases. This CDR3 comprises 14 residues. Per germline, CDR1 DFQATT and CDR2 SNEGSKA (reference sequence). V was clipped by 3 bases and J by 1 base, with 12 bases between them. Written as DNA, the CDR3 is TGCAGTGCTAGCATAACAGGGCGGAACACTGAAGCTTTCTTT. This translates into CSASITGRNTEAFF.

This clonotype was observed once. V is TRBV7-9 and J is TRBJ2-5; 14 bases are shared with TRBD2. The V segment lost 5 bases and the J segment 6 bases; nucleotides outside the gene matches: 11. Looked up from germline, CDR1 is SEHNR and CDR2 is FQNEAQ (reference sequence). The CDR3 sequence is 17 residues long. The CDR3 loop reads CASSPGLAGVDQKTQYF. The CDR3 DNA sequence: TGTGCCAGCAGCCCGGGACTAGCGGGAGTGGATCAAAAGACCCAGTACTTC.

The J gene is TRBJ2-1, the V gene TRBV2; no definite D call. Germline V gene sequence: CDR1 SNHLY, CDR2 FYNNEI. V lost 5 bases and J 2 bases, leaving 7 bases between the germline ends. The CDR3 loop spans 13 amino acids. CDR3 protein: CASSSRAYNEQFF. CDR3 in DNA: TGTGCCAGCAGTAGTCGGGCCTACAATGAGCAGTTCTTC.

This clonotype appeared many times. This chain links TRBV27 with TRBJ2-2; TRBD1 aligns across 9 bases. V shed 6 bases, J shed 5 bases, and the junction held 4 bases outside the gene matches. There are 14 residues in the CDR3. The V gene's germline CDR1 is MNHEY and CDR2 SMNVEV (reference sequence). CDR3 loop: CASRQGARTGELFF. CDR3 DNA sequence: TGTGCCAGCAGACAGGGGGCGAGAACCGGGGAGCTGTTTTTT.

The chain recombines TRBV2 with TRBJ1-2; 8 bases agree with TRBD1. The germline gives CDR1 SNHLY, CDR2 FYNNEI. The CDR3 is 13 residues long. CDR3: CAGSAGTGDGYTF. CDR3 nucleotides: TGTGCAGGGAGCGCCGGGACAGGCGACGGCTACACCTTC.

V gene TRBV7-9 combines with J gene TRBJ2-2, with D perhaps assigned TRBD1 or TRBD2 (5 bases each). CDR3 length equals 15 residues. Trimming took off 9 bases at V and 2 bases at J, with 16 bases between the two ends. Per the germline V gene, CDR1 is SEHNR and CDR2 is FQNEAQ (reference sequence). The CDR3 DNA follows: TGTGCCAGTCGGGGACCTCCCATTAACACCGGGGAGCTGTTTTTT. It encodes CASRGPPINTGELFF.

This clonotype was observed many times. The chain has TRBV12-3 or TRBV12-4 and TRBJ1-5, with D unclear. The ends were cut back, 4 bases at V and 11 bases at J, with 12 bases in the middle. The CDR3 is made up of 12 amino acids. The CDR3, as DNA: TGTGCCAGCAGTTCCGGACGAAAGGCCCAGCATTTT. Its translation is CASSSGRKAQHF.

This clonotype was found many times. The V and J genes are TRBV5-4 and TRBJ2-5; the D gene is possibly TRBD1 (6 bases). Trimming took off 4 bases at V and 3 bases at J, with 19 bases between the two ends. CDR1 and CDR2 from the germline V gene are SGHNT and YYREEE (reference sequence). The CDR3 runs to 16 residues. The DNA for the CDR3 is TGTGCCAGCAGCCCGCGCGGACAGCAATCTAAAGAGACCCAGTACTTC. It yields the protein CASSPRGQQSKETQYF.

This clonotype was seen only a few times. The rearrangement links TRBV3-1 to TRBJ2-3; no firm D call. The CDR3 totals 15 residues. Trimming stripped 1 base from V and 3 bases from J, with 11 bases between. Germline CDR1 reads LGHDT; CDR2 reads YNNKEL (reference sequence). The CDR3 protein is CASSQGAPRTDTQYF. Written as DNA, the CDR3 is TGTGCCAGCAGCCAAGGGGCGCCTAGGACAGATACGCAGTATTTT.

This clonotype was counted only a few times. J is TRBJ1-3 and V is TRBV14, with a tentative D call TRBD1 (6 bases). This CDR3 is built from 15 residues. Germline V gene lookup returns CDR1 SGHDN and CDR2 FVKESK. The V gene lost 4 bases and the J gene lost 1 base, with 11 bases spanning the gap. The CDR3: CASSPQGRSGNTIYF. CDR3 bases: TGTGCCAGCAGCCCCCAGGGGAGGTCTGGAAACACCATATATTTT.

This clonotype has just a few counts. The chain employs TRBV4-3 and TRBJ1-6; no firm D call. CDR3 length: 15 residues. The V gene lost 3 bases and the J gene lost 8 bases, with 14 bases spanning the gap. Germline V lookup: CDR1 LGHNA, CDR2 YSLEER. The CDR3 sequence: CASSHRTLRDSPLHF. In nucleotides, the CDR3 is TGCGCCAGCAGCCATCGGACCTTACGGGATTCACCCCTCCACTTT.

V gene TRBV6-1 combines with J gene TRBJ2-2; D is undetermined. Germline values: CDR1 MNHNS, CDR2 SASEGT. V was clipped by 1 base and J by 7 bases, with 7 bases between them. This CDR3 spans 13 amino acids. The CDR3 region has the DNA TGTGCCAGCAGTGAAGATCGGCTCGGGGAGCTGTTTTTT. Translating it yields CASSEDRLGELFF.

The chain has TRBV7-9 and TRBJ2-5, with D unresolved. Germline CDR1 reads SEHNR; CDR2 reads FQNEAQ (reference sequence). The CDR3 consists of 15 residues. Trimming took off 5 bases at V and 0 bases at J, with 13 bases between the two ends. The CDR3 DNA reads TGTGCCAGCAGCGTTCTCATGGGGAACCAAGAGACCCAGTACTTC. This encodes CASSVLMGNQETQYF.

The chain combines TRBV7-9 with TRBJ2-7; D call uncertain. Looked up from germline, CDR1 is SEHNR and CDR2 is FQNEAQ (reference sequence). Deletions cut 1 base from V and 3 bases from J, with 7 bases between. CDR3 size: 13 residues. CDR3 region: CASSLEGFYEQYV. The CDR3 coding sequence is TGTGCCAGCAGCTTAGAGGGTTTCTACGAGCAGTACGTC.

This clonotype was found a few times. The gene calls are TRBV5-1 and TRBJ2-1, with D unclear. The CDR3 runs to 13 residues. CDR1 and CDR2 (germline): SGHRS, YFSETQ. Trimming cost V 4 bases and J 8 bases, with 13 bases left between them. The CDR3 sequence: CASSPPFYDEQFF. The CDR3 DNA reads TGCGCCAGCAGCCCTCCCTTTTACGATGAGCAGTTCTTC.

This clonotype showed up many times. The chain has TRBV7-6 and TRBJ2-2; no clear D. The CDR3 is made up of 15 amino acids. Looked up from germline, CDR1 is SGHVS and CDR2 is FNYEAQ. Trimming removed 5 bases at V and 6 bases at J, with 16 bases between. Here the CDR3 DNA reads TGTGCCAGCAGCCTAGGGCCACCCTGGCCCGGGGAGCTGTTTTTT. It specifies CASSLGPPWPGELFF.

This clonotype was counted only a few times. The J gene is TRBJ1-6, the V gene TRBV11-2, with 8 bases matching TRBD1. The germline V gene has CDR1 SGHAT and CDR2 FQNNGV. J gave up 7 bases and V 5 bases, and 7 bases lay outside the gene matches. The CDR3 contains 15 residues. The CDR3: CASSRHGQGNSPLHF. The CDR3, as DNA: TGTGCCAGCAGCAGACATGGACAGGGAAATTCACCCCTCCACTTT.

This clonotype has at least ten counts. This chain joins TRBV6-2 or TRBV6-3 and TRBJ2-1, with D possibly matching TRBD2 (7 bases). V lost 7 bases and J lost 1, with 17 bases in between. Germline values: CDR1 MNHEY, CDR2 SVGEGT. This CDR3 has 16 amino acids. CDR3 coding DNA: TGTGCCAGCATTACTCAGGGAGGGGGTTCCTACAATGAGCAGTTCTTC. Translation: CASITQGGGSYNEQFF.

The CDR3 DNA reads as TGTGCCAGCAGTTACGGGAAGGGCGCTGAAGCTTTCTTT. Translated, it gives CASSYGKGAEAFF. The V gene is TRBV6-6, the J gene TRBJ1-1; D is ambiguous. V was cut by 2 bases and J by 6 bases, with 10 bases left in between. The CDR3 has 13 amino acids. Germline CDR1 and CDR2: MNHNY and SVGAGI (reference sequence).

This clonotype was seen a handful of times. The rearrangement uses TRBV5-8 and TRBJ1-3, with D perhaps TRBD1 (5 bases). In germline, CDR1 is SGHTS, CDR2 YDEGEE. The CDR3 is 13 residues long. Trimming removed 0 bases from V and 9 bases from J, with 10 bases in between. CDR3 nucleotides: TGTGCCAGCAGCTTGGCCCGGGACGGCACCATATATTTT. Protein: CASSLARDGTIYF.

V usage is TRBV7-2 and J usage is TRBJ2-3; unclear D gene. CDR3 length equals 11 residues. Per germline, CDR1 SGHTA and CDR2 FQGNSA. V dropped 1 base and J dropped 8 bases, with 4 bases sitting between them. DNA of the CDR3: TGTGCCAGCAGCTTAGGGCTTACGCAGTATTTT. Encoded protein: CASSLGLTQYF.

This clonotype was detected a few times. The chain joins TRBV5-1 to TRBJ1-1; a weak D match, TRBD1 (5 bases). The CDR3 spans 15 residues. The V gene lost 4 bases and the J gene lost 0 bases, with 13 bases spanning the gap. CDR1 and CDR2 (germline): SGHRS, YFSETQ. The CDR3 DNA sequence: TGCGCCAGCAGCGTTCAGGGTCCCATGAACACTGAAGCTTTCTTT. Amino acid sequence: CASSVQGPMNTEAFF.

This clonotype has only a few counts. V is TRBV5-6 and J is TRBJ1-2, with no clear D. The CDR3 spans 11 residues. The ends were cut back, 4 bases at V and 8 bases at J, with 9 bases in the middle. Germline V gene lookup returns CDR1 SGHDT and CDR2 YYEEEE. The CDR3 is CASSLSGGYTF. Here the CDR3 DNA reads TGTGCCAGCAGCCTATCGGGGGGCTACACCTTC. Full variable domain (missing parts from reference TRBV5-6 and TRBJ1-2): DAGVTQSPTHLIKTRGQQVTLRCSPKSGHDTVSWYQQALGQGPQFIFQYYEEEERQRGNFPDRFSGHQFPNYSSELNVNALLLGDSALYLCASSLSGGYTFGSGTRLTVV.

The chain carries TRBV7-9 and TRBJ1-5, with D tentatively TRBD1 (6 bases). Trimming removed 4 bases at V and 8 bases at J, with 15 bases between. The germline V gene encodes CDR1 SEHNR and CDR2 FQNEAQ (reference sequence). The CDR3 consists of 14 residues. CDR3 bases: TGTGCCAGCAGCTCTACAGGGCACCTAAAGCCCCAGCATTTT. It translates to CASSSTGHLKPQHF.

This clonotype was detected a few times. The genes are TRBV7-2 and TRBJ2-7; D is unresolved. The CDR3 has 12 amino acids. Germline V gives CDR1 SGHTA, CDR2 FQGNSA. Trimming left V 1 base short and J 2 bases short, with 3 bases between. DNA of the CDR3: TGTGCCAGCAGCTTAGAACCCTACGAGCAGTACTTC. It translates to CASSLEPYEQYF.